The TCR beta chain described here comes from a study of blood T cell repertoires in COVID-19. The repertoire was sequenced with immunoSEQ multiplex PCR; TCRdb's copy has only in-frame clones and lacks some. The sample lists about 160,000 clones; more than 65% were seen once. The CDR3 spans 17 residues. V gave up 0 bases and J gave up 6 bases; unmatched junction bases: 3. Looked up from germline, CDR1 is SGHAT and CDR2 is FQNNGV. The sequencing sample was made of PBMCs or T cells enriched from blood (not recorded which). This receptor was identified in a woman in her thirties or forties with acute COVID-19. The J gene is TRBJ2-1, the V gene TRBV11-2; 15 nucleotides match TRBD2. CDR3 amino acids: CASSLDGLAGGRNEQFF. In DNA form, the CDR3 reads TGTGCCAGCAGCTTAGACGGACTAGCGGGAGGGCGCAATGAGCAGTTCTTC.